These 4 T cell receptor beta chains were all obtained from the same sample, sequenced in a study of T cell repertoires in cytomegalovirus infection. These TCRs are of unknown antigen specificity. TCRdb ran MiXCR on the reads and lists one entry per CDR3 protein. The sample records about 900,000 distinct CDR3 sequences, 30% to 40% being singletons. The input for sequencing was cultured CD8+ T cells from PBMCs, taken from culture after CMV antigen stimulation. The origin of the receptors is a human donor in good health (CMV status not recorded). Some clones in this sample may be carry-over from other donors' samples.

This clonotype was picked up a small number of times. The chain couples TRBV4-1 to TRBJ2-1, with a weak D call TRBD1 (7 bases). The germline V gene encodes CDR1 MGHRA and CDR2 YSYEKL. The CDR3 covers 17 residues. The V and J ends lost 5 bases and 4 bases respectively, with 21 bases between them. The CDR3 nucleotides read TGCGCCAGCAGCTTGGACAGGACCCAGGGGGGTTACAATGAGCAGTTCTTC. The encoded protein is CASSLDRTQGGYNEQFF.

The chain combines TRBV11-1 with TRBJ2-1, with 15 bases identical to TRBD2. Germline V gives CDR1 SGHAT, CDR2 FQDESV (reference sequence). The CDR3 sequence is 22 residues long. After removal of 0 bases from V and 0 bases from J, the junction contained 12 bases not matched to a gene. The CDR3 region is CASSLASWVGTSGGSSYNEQFF. CDR3 in DNA: TGTGCCAGCAGCTTAGCGAGTTGGGTAGGGACTAGCGGGGGGAGCTCCTACAATGAGCAGTTCTTC.

This chain connects TRBV5-1 to TRBJ2-1, with D unresolved. Germline-derived CDR1 and CDR2 are SGHRS and YFSETQ. V dropped 0 bases and J dropped 9 bases, with 7 bases sitting between them. CDR3 length equals 12 residues. CDR3 loop: CASSLDLLEQFF. The CDR3 DNA is TGCGCCAGCAGCTTGGATCTGCTTGAGCAGTTCTTC.

This clonotype was seen only a few times. The chain recombines TRBV6-2 or TRBV6-3 with TRBJ1-5; D uncertain. Germline CDR1 and CDR2: MNHEY and SVGEGT. The CDR3 consists of 18 residues. Between the trimmed V and J ends, which lost 2 bases and 6 bases, there was a span of 23 bases. In DNA, the CDR3 is TGTGCCAGCAGTTACCCGACTAGGGCACCAGTTTTGCGTCAGCCCCAGCATTTT. Its translation is CASSYPTRAPVLRQPQHF.